Each of the 8 T cell receptor beta chains below was sequenced from the same sample in a study of regulatory T cells in long-lasting Graves disease. Time point specified: newly diagnosed GD, antithyroid drugs for less than 3 months. Generation of the TCR library employed RNA extracted from PBMCs. The TCR beta library used iRepertoire HTBI primers with Arm-PCR amplification of CDR3. TCRdb re-called the multiplex PCR reads through MiXCR, storing one row per CDR3 protein. This table has 550,000 to 600,000 distinct CDR3 sequences, roughly 15% appearing once. The sample also formed part of further work on T cells in Graves' hyperthyroidism and ophthalmopathy.

Sample: peripheral blood mononuclear cells (PBMCs), taken at new diagnosis, from a patient treated with antithyroid drugs. The receptors shown here come from a man aged 18 to 29 with Graves disease.

This clonotype was counted at least ten times. J is TRBJ1-6 and V is TRBV11-3; TRBD1 is a possible D gene (6 bases). CDR1 SGHNT and CDR2 YENEEA come from the germline V gene. CDR3 length: 16 residues. V was clipped by 5 bases and J by 7 bases, with 18 bases between them. CDR3 amino acids: CASSPIRTAWNSPLHF. CDR3 DNA: TGTGCCAGCAGCCCAATACGGACAGCGTGGAATTCACCCCTCCACTTT.

Only a few counts were recorded for this clonotype. The V and J genes are TRBV6-1 and TRBJ1-1; possibly TRBD1 for D (5 bases). The CDR3 runs 14 residues. The V gene lost 6 bases and the J gene lost 11 bases, with 22 bases spanning the gap. The germline gives CDR1 MNHNS, CDR2 SASEGT. In DNA form, the CDR3 reads TGTGCCAGCAGCCGCGACGGGACCACGAAGGGCGCTTTCTTT. Amino acids: CASSRDGTTKGAFF.

This rearrangement joins TRBV29-1 to TRBJ1-4; TRBD1 might be the D (5 bases). The CDR3 sequence is 13 residues long. V was pared by 4 bases and J by 6 bases, with 12 bases between. Germline V gene lookup returns CDR1 SQVTM and CDR2 ANQGSEA. The CDR3: CSVGRGGDEKLFF. The CDR3 DNA reads as TGCAGCGTTGGGCGGGGCGGAGATGAAAAACTGTTTTTT.

This clonotype appeared many times. The CDR3 region has the DNA TGTGCCAGCAGTCCACAGGGGATTAGCAATCAGCCCCAGCATTTT. Translation: CASSPQGISNQPQHF. This chain uses TRBV6-1 with TRBJ1-5; TRBD1 aligns across 7 bases. In germline, CDR1 is MNHNS, CDR2 SASEGT. V lost 5 bases and J lost 0; bases outside the gene matches: 4. CDR3 length equals 15 residues.

The V call is TRBV6-5, the J call TRBJ1-4; no firm D call. The V gene's germline CDR1 is MNHEY and CDR2 SVGAGI. V lost 4 bases and J 7 bases, leaving 10 bases between the germline ends. The CDR3 spans 13 residues. The CDR3 coding sequence is TGTGCCAGCAGTTTTTTCCTCAGTGAAAAACTGTTTTTT. Translated: CASSFFLSEKLFF.

This clonotype was detected only a few times. The CDR3 is CASRLATGGMNTEAFF. The CDR3, as DNA: TGTGCCAGCAGACTAGCTACGGGGGGAATGAACACTGAAGCTTTCTTT. This chain uses TRBV12-3 or TRBV12-4 with TRBJ1-1; D may be TRBD1 (5 bases). The CDR3 extends over 16 amino acids. V was clipped by 6 bases and J by 0 bases, with 17 bases between them.

A remark on this clonotype: This may be a read error, as it is one base from a much larger clone. This chain uses TRBV2 with TRBJ1-3, with a possible D match to TRBD1 (5 bases). Germline CDR1 is SNHLY and CDR2 is FYNNEI. This CDR3 spans 16 amino acids. V gave up 7 bases and J gave up 0 bases, with 16 bases separating them. The CDR3 DNA sequence: TGTGCCAGCACTAGGGGCTCTAGCTACTCTGGAAACACCATATATTTT. Translation: CASTRGSSYSGNTIYF.

This sequence joins TRBV24-1 and TRBJ1-6, with D uncertain. CDR1 KGHDR and CDR2 SFDVKD come from the germline V gene. Trimming shortened V by 4 bases and J by 7 bases, and 16 bases separated the two germline ends. The length of the CDR3 is 16 residues. CDR3 nucleotides: TGTGCCACCAGTGACCCTAGGGAGGAGCCGAATTCACCCCTCCACTTT. It codes for CATSDPREEPNSPLHF.